The clone carrying this TCR beta chain was recorded many times. Antigen unknown. The read finishes 3 residues shy of the CDR3 end, and the germline J gene is used to complete it. The sample is drawn from a study of T cell clonality in common variable immunodeficiency. Regarding the study as a whole: CVID subjects had higher TCRbeta clonality than healthy controls, most marked in about a third. Reportedly, TCR beta sequences from common variable immunodeficiency showed fewer deletions and N-nucleotide insertions.

The assay was immunoSEQ multiplex PCR, and TCRdb's table has in-frame clones only and misses some. There are about 33,000 clones in the sample, none observed a single time. This CDR3 has 14 amino acids. The V and J ends lost 9 bases and 7 bases, in that order; junction bases with no gene match: 8. Germline CDR1 and CDR2: LNHDA and SQIVND (reference sequence). Both groups were predominantly of Caucasian heritage. Donors gave roughly 4.5 to 8.5 ml heparinized peripheral whole blood. The sample consisted of peripheral blood mononuclear cells. The chain employs TRBV19 and TRBJ1-5; TRBD1 matches at 11 bases. The sequence derives from a human donor with common variable immunodeficiency. CDR3 in amino acids: CASMRTGGGQPQHF. CDR3 bases read: TGTGCCAGCATGCGGACAGGGGGCGGCCAGCCC.